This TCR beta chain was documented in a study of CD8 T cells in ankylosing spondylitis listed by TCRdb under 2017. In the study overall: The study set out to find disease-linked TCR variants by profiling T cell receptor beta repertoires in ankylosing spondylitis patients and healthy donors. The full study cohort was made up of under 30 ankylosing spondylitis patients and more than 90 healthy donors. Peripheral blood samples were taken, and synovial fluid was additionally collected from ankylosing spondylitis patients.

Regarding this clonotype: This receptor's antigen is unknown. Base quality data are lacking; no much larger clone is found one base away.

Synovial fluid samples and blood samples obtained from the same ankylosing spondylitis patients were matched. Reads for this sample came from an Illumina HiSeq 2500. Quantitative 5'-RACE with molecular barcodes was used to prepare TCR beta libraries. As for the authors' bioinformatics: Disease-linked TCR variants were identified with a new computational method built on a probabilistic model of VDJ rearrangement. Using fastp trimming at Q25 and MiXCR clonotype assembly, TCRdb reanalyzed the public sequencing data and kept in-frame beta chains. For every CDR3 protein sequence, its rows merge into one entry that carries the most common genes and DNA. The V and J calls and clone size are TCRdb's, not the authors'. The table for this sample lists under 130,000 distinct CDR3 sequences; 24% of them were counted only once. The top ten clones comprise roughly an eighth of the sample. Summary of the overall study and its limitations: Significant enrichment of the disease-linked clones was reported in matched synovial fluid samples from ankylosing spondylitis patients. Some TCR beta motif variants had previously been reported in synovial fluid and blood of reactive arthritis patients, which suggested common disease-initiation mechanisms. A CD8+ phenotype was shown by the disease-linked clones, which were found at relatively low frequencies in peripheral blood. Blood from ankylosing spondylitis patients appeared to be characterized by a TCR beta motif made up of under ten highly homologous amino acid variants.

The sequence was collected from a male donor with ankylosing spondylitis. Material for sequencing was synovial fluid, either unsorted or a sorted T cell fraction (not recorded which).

The base sequence is TGCGCCAGCACCCAGGGACAGGGCTTCGCTGAAGCTTTCTTT. Protein translation: CASTQGQGFAEAFF. The V and J genes are TRBV5-1 and TRBJ1-1; TRBD1 matches 9 bases in the middle. CDR1 and CDR2 (SGHRS, YFSETQ) derive from the germline V gene. The germline V and J ends show losses of 6 bases and 6 bases respectively, and no gene match explains 9 bases of the junction. The CDR3 has 14 amino acids, counting the end cysteine and phenylalanine. Of the read, only the CDR3 DNA is kept; its 42 bases are in frame from base 1.